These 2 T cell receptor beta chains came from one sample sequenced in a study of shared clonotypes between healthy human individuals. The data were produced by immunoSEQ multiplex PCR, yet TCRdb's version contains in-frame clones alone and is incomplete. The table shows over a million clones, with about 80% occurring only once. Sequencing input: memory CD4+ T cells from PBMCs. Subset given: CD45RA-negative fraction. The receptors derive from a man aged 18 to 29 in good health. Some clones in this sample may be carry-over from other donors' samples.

The CDR3 bases are TGCGCCAGCAGCCTAGGGACAGGGGGCTCAATTAACACCGGGGAGCTGTTTTTT. Translating it yields CASSLGTGGSINTGELFF. The chain employs TRBV4-1 and TRBJ2-2; 12 bases fit TRBD1. V lost 4 bases, J lost 2 bases, and 8 bases stayed unmatched. This CDR3 is built from 18 residues. Per the germline V gene, CDR1 is MGHRA and CDR2 is YSYEKL.

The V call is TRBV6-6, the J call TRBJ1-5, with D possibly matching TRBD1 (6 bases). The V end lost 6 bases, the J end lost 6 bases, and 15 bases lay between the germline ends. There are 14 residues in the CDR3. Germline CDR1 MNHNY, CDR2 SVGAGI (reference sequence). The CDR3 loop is CASRNTGISQPQHF. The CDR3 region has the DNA TGTGCCAGCAGAAACACAGGGATCTCTCAGCCCCAGCATTTT.